The clone carrying this T cell receptor (beta chain) is judged medium-sized. TCRdb re-analysed the PCR reads in MiXCR, keeping a single row per CDR3 protein. Altogether 3,000 to 4,000 distinct CDR3 sequences are present, roughly 27% being singletons, with the ten largest covering about 14%. This record belongs to a study of immune characterization of retroperitoneal liposarcoma. Trimming removed 0 bases at V and 0 bases at J, with 9 bases between. The length of the CDR3 is 17 residues. Germline V gene data show CDR1 as MNHEY and CDR2 as SVGAGI. The sequence was collected from a female donor with retroperitoneal liposarcoma. Sequencing was carried out using tumor tissue. This sequence joins TRBV6-5 and TRBJ2-6; possibly TRBD2 for D (5 bases). DNA for the CDR3: TGTGCCAGCAGTTACTCGTTGGGGAGCTCTGGGGCCAACGTCCTGACTTTC. Residues: CASSYSLGSSGANVLTF.